Below are 17 T cell receptor beta chains sequenced from a single sample in a study of cytomegalovirus exposure and HLA in healthy donors (TCRdb year 2017). The method behind the library was the immunoSEQ multiplex PCR assay. For the multiplex PCR, a mixture combining 60 forward primers for TCR Vbeta segments and 13 reverse primers for TCR Jbeta segments was used. Entries here come from immuneACCESS through TCRdb and include only in-frame sequences with V and J called. Some clones fail to appear in such tables; in the studies checked, an unresolved V gene covers under half of the shortfall, and the cause of the remainder is unknown. This sample comprises about 190,000 clones, around 86% of them detected only once. The ten largest clones capture 1.3% of the sample. The sample consisted of PBMCs. The source of these receptors is a man aged 30 to 45 in good health and CMV-seronegative.

This clone has a single count. The chain links TRBV6-5 to TRBJ2-2; no clear D gene. Germline V gene sequence: CDR1 MNHEY, CDR2 SVGAGI. V lost 7 bases and J lost 3, with 12 bases in between. This CDR3 spans 14 amino acids. CDR3 region: CASTSYSDTGELFF. In nucleotides, the CDR3 is TGTGCCAGCACCTCTTACTCCGACACCGGGGAGCTGTTTTTT.

V usage is TRBV9 and J usage is TRBJ2-7; 7 positions agree with TRBD1. V shed 3 bases and J 1 base; nucleotides not matched to a gene: 1. Germline CDR1 SGDLS, CDR2 YYNGEE. The CDR3 has 13 residues. The CDR3 loop reads CASSAGQSYEQYF. The DNA of the CDR3 is TGTGCCAGCAGCGCGGGACAGTCCTACGAGCAGTACTTC.

The chain uses TRBV6-6 and TRBJ2-5, with TRBD1 as a possible D gene (5 bases). The CDR3 contains 11 residues. With 7 bases removed from V and 5 bases from J, the gap between germline ends came to 8 bases. Germline assignment: CDR1 MNHNY and CDR2 SVGAGI (reference sequence). CDR3 bases: TGTGCCAGCACCCAGGGCGAGACCCAGTACTTC. Its translation is CASTQGETQYF.

V and J are TRBV7-9 and TRBJ2-1; a weak D match, TRBD1 (5 bases). Trimming stripped 4 bases from V and 5 bases from J, with 21 bases between. Per germline, CDR1 SEHNR and CDR2 FQNEAQ (reference sequence). CDR3 size: 17 residues. Here the CDR3 reads CASSYRKGFLVHNEQFF. The CDR3 DNA reads TGTGCCAGCAGCTATAGAAAGGGGTTTTTGGTACACAATGAGCAGTTCTTC.

This clone was seen a handful of times. This sequence joins TRBV5-6 and TRBJ2-5; 13 bases are a match to TRBD2. Germline assignment: CDR1 SGHDT and CDR2 YYEEEE. This CDR3 contains 18 residues. Unmatched junction bases numbered 9, after V lost 4 bases and J lost 0 bases. CDR3 protein: CASSPSMGLAGHQETQYF. The CDR3 nucleotides are TGTGCCAGCAGCCCCTCTATGGGACTAGCGGGACACCAAGAGACCCAGTACTTC. Supplemented by reference TRBV5-6 and TRBJ2-5, the full variable domain reads DAGVTQSPTHLIKTRGQQVTLRCSPKSGHDTVSWYQQALGQGPQFIFQYYEEEERQRGNFPDRFSGHQFPNYSSELNVNALLLGDSALYLCASSPSMGLAGHQETQYFGPGTRLLVL.

V gene TRBV6-5 combines with J gene TRBJ1-4; TRBD1 aligns across 7 bases. V lost 2 bases to trimming and J lost 4 bases; unmatched junction nucleotides: 7. This CDR3 has 16 residues. Germline CDR1 reads MNHEY; CDR2 reads SVGAGI. The DNA for the CDR3 is TGTGCCAGCAGTTACCTTCCGGGACAGCGTAATGAAAAACTGTTTTTT. It codes for CASSYLPGQRNEKLFF.

Comments on this clone: Relative to the germline gene, one junction end is altered; a read error may explain this. This sequence joins TRBV29-1 and TRBJ2-7; 12 bases are a match to TRBD2. Germline CDR1 SQVTM, CDR2 ANQGSEA. The CDR3 totals 12 residues. The CDR3 is CSVGLAGGSAGF. CDR3 coding DNA: TGCAGCGTTGGGCTAGCGGGAGGGAGCGCGGGATTC.

This clone has just a few counts. The gene calls are TRBV4-1 and TRBJ1-3, with D uncertain. The CDR3 totals 13 residues. Trimming removed 4 bases from V and 4 bases from J, with 8 bases in between. CDR1 is MGHRA and CDR2 is YSYEKL in the germline V gene. CDR3: CASSPSPGNTIYF. CDR3 DNA: TGCGCCAGCAGCCCGAGTCCCGGAAACACCATATATTTT.

The V and J genes are TRBV27 and TRBJ1-2; D call uncertain. Trimming pared 6 bases from V and 3 bases from J, leaving 20 bases between. This CDR3 is 16 amino acids long. Germline CDR1 MNHEY, CDR2 SMNVEV (reference sequence). As DNA, the CDR3 is TGTGCCAGCAGCCCTTATGGCGGGGTTCTAGACTATGGCTACACCTTC. Translated: CASSPYGGVLDYGYTF.

Turning to this clone: Other nucleotide sequences from this sample produce the same CDR3. The genes are TRBV4-2 and TRBJ2-5, with 10 bases matching TRBD1. CDR3 length equals 16 residues. Germline CDR1 is LGHNA and CDR2 is YNFKEQ. The V and J ends lost 3 bases and 5 bases, in that order; junction bases with no gene match: 9. CDR3 in DNA: TGTGCCAGCAGCCAGGGGGACAGGGGTAGCTCGGAGACCCAGTACTTC. It codes for CASSQGDRGSSETQYF.

This chain joins TRBV11-2 and TRBJ2-2; 12 bases fit TRBD1. The CDR3 is 17 amino acids. CDR1 is SGHAT, CDR2 FQNNGV, per germline. Trimming at V came to 5 bases and at J to 7 bases, leaving 11 bases not matched to a gene. CDR3 sequence reads: CASSPIRDRGRHGELFF. The CDR3 coding sequence is TGTGCCAGCAGCCCCATCCGGGACAGGGGGCGCCACGGGGAGCTGTTTTTT.

The chain is built from TRBV5-4 and TRBJ1-4; 7 bases map to TRBD1. V shed 6 bases, J shed 0 bases, and the junction held 11 bases outside the gene matches. The CDR3 extends over 17 amino acids. Germline CDR1 and CDR2: SGHNT and YYREEE (reference sequence). DNA for the CDR3: TGTGCCAGCACAAGAAAGGGACAGCCATCAACTAATGAAAAACTGTTTTTT. Encoded protein: CASTRKGQPSTNEKLFF.

This rearrangement joins TRBV5-4 to TRBJ2-2, with TRBD2 matching over 8 bases. Germline values: CDR1 SGHNT, CDR2 YYREEE (reference sequence). The V segment lost 4 bases and the J segment 6 bases; nucleotides outside the gene matches: 5. CDR3 length equals 14 residues. The CDR3 region is CASSLTGGSGELFF. The CDR3 DNA is TGTGCCAGCAGCCTTACGGGGGGGTCCGGGGAGCTGTTTTTT.

V usage is TRBV28 and J usage is TRBJ1-5; 8 nucleotides match TRBD1. The trim removed 3 bases at V and 0 bases at J, leaving 1 base unmatched. CDR3 length: 15 residues. Germline V lookup: CDR1 MDHEN, CDR2 SYDVKM. The CDR3 reads CASSFRGLSNQPQHF. As DNA, the CDR3 is TGTGCCAGCAGTTTCAGGGGGCTTAGCAATCAGCCCCAGCATTTT.

The J gene is TRBJ2-1, the V gene TRBV6-1, with a tentative D call TRBD1 (5 bases). With 4 bases removed from V and 3 bases from J, the gap between germline ends came to 16 bases. From germline, CDR1 is MNHNS and CDR2 SASEGT. The CDR3 totals 16 residues. CDR3 DNA sequence: TGTGCCAGCAGTGGGCGGCTTGGGGCGATCTACAATGAGCAGTTCTTC. This sequence encodes CASSGRLGAIYNEQFF.

This rearrangement joins TRBV27 to TRBJ2-3; 8 nucleotides agree with TRBD1. The CDR3 is 18 residues long. Germline assignment: CDR1 MNHEY and CDR2 SMNVEV (reference sequence). V lost 9 bases to trimming and J lost 0 bases; unmatched junction nucleotides: 17. This CDR3 is CASRGWTGRTSSTDTQYF. The CDR3, as DNA: TGTGCCAGTCGAGGGTGGACAGGGCGAACCTCTAGCACAGATACGCAGTATTTT.

CDR3: CASSFGQGGYGYTF. CDR3 in DNA: TGCGCCAGCAGCTTTGGACAGGGTGGCTATGGCTACACCTTC. The genes are TRBV5-1 and TRBJ1-2; 8 bases match TRBD1. The CDR3 totals 14 residues. The V and J ends lost 2 bases and 4 bases, in that order; junction bases with no gene match: 4. Germline-derived CDR1 and CDR2 are SGHRS and YFSETQ. The variable domain in full, with the rest retrieved from reference TRBV5-1 and TRBJ1-2, is KAGVTQTPRYLIKTRGQQVTLSCSPISGHRSVSWYQQTPGQGLQFLFEYFSETQRNKGNFPGRFSGRQFSNSRSEMNVSTLELGDSALYLCASSFGQGGYGYTFGSGTRLTVV.